What follows describes a single TCR beta chain. The data were taken from a study of blood T cell repertoires in COVID-19. Clones were read by immunoSEQ multiplex PCR, and TCRdb kept only the in-frame ones, dropping some. The profile shows 150,000 to 200,000 clones, 70% to 85% of them singletons. V lost 5 bases to trimming and J lost 3 bases; unmatched junction nucleotides: 6. The CDR3 has 15 residues. CDR1 ENHRY and CDR2 SYGVKD come from the germline V gene. The gene calls are TRBV10-3 and TRBJ1-5; TRBD1 matches at 8 bases. The TCR sequence derives from a woman of 80 years or more with acute or convalescent COVID-19. The sequenced sample consisted of peripheral blood. CDR3 sequence reads: CAISPEDRANQPQHF. The CDR3 coding sequence is TGTGCCATCAGTCCAGAGGACAGGGCCAATCAGCCCCAGCATTTT.